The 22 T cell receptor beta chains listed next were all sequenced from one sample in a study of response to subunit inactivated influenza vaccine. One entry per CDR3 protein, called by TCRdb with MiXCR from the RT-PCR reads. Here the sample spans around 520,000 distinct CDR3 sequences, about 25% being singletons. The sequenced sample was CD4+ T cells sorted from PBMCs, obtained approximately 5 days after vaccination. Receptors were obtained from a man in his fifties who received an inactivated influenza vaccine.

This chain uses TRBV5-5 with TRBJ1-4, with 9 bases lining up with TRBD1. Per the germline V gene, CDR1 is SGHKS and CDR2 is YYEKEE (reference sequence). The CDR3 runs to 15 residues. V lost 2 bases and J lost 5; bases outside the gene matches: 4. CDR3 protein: CASSFTDRGNEKLFF. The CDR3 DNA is TGTGCCAGCAGCTTTACTGACAGGGGGAATGAAAAACTGTTTTTT.

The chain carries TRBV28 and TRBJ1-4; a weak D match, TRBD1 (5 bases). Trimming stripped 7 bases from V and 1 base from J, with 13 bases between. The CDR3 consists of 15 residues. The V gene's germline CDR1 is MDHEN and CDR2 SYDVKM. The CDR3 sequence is CASKGLQGTNEKLFF. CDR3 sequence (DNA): TGTGCCAGCAAGGGGCTTCAGGGAACTAATGAAAAACTGTTTTTT.

As DNA, the CDR3 is TGCAGTGCTAGACCCGGGACAGGGATCGGCGAGCAGTACTTC. It codes for CSARPGTGIGEQYF. This chain joins TRBV20-1 and TRBJ2-7; 9 bases map to TRBD1. Germline trimming cut 2 bases from V and 6 bases from J; bases unmatched to any gene: 8. The germline V gene has CDR1 DFQATT and CDR2 SNEGSKA (reference sequence). The CDR3 consists of 14 residues.

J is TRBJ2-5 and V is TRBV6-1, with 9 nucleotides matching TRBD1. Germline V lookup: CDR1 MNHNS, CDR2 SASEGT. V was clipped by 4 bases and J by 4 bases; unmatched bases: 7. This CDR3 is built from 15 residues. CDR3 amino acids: CASSGRQGDVETQYF. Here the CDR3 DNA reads TGTGCCAGCAGTGGCCGACAGGGGGATGTAGAGACCCAGTACTTC.

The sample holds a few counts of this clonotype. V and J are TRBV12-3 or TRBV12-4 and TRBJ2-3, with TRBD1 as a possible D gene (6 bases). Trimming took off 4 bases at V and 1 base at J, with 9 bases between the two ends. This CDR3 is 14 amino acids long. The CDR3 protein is CASSWTEGTDTQYF. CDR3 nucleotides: TGTGCCAGCAGTTGGACAGAAGGCACAGATACGCAGTATTTT.

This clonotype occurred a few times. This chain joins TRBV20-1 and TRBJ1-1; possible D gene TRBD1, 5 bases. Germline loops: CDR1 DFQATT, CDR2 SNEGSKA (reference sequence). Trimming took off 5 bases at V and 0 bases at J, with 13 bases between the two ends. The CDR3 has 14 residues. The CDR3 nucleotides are TGCAGTGCTGGGGCCGTAACCATGAACACTGAAGCTTTCTTT. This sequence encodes CSAGAVTMNTEAFF.

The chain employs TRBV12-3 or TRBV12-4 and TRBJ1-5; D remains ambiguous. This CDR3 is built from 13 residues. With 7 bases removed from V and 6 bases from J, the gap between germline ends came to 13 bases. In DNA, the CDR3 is TGTGCCAGCACTACCATCCCGGGTCAGCCCCAGCATTTT. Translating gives CASTTIPGQPQHF.

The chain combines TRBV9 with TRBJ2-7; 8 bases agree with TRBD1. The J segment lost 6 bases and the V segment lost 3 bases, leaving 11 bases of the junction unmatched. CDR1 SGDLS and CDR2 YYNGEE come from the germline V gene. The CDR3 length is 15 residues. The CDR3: CASSAGGGGGSEQYF. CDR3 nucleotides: TGTGCCAGCAGCGCAGGGGGCGGAGGAGGTAGCGAGCAGTACTTC.

The CDR3 spells CSARAGQGAGSQPQHF. The CDR3 DNA is TGCAGTGCTAGAGCGGGACAGGGGGCGGGTAGTCAGCCCCAGCATTTT. The chain has TRBV20-1 and TRBJ1-5; 12 bases map to TRBD1. J lost 6 bases, V lost 1 base, and 7 bases had no gene match. The CDR3 consists of 16 residues. From germline, CDR1 is DFQATT and CDR2 SNEGSKA (reference sequence).

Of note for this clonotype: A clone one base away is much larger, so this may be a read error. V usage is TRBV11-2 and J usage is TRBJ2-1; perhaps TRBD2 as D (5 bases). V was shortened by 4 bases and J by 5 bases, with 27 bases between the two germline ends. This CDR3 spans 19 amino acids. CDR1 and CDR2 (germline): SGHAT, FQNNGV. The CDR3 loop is CASSSNEWGSARVHNEQFF. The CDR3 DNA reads TGTGCCAGCAGCTCCAACGAATGGGGAAGCGCGAGGGTTCACAATGAGCAGTTCTTC.

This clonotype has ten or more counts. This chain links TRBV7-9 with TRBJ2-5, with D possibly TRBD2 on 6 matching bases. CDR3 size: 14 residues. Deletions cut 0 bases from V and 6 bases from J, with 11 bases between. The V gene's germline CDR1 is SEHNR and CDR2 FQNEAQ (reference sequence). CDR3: CASSLAPSGQTQYF. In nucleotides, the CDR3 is TGTGCCAGCAGCTTAGCGCCAAGCGGGCAGACCCAGTACTTC.

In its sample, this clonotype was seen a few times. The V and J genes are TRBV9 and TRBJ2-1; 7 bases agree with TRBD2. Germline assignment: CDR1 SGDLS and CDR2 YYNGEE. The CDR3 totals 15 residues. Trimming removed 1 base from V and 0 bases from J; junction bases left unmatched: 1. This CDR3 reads CASSVLAASYNEQFF. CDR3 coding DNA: TGTGCCAGCAGCGTACTAGCGGCCTCCTACAATGAGCAGTTCTTC.

CDR3 in DNA: TGCAGTGCCGCGGCGGGGTGGAATGAGCAGTTCTTC. Protein sequence: CSAAAGWNEQFF. J is TRBJ2-1 and V is TRBV20-1; possibly TRBD2 for D (6 bases). Germline CDR1 reads DFQATT; CDR2 reads SNEGSKA (reference sequence). This CDR3 has 12 residues. Trimming shortened V by 6 bases and J by 7 bases, and 13 bases separated the two germline ends.

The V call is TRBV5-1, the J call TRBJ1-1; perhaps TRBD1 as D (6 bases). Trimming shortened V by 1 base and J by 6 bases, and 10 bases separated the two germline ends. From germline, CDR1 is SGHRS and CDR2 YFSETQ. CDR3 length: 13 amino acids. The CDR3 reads CASSLSGQSEAFF. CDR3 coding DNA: TGCGCCAGCAGCTTGAGTGGACAGTCTGAAGCTTTCTTT.

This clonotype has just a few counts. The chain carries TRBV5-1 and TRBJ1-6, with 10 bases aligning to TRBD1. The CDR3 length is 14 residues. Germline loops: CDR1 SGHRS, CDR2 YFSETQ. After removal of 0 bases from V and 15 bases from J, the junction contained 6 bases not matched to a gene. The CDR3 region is CASSLAPDRGVLHF. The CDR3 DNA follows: TGCGCCAGCAGCTTGGCCCCGGACAGGGGGGTCCTCCACTTT.

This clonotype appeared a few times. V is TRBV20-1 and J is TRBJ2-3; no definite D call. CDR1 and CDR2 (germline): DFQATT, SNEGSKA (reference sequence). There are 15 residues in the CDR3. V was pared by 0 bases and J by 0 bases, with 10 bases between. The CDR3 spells CSARDPGFSTDTQYF. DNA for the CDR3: TGCAGTGCTAGAGATCCAGGATTTAGCACAGATACGCAGTATTTT.

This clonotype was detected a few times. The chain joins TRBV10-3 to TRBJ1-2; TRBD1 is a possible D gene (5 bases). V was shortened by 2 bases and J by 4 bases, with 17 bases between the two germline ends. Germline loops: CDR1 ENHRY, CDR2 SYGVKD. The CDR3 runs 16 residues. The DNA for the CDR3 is TGTGCCATCAGTGAGATGGGGGTACCGGGGCGCTATGGCTACACCTTC. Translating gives CAISEMGVPGRYGYTF.

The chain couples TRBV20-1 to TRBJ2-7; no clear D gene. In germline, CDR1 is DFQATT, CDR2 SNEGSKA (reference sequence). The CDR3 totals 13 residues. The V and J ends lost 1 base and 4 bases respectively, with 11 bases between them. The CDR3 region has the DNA TGCAGTGCTAGAGGCCCTTTTAATTACGAGCAGTACTTC. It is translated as CSARGPFNYEQYF.

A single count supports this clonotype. The CDR3: CATSRADRGNSPLHF. In nucleotides, the CDR3 is TGTGCCACCAGCAGAGCGGACAGAGGAAATTCACCCCTCCACTTT. J is TRBJ1-6 and V is TRBV15; TRBD1 might be the D (6 bases). This CDR3 has 15 amino acids. Germline lookup yields CDR1 LNHNV and CDR2 YYDKDF (reference sequence). Deletions cut 1 base from V and 7 bases from J, with 11 bases between.

CDR3 DNA sequence: TGTGCCAGCAGTTTACAGGGGGCGCGGGTGACCGGGGAGCTGTTTTTT. Its translation is CASSLQGARVTGELFF. This chain uses TRBV6-5 with TRBJ2-2; TRBD1 aligns across 9 bases. There are 16 residues in the CDR3. The V segment lost 4 bases and the J segment 5 bases; nucleotides outside the gene matches: 8. Germline CDR1 is MNHEY and CDR2 is SVGAGI.

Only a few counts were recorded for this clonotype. CDR3 region: CASSYSASTDTQYF. The CDR3 DNA sequence: TGTGCCAGCAGTTACTCGGCGAGTACGGATACGCAGTATTTT. The rearrangement joins TRBV6-2 or TRBV6-3 to TRBJ2-3; D is unresolved. The CDR3 has 14 amino acids. Germline V CDR1 and CDR2: MNHEY, SVGEGT. The V end lost 0 bases, the J end lost 6 bases, and 10 bases lay between the germline ends.

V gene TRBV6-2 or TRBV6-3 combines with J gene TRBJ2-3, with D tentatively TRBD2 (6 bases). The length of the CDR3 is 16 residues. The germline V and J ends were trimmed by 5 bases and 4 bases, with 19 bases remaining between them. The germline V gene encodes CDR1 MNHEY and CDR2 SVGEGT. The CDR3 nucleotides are TGTGCCAGCAGTAACTTTCTGGCGGGGCAAGCAGATACGCAGTATTTT. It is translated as CASSNFLAGQADTQYF.